These 12 T cell receptor beta chains originate from one sample sequenced in a study of CD8 T cells in Susac syndrome. Random hexamers were used to reverse transcribe the RNA input (about 0.45 to 1 ug). TCRdb passed the immunoSEQ multiplex PCR reads through MiXCR, listing each CDR3 protein once. The sample lists some 180,000 distinct CDR3 sequences, about 95% seen once, with 0.099% in the top ten. Source material: CD4+ T cells from PBMCs. All receptors come from a human donor with Susac syndrome.

This CDR3 is CASSQDLTSGGNEQFF. The CDR3 DNA reads TGCGCCAGCAGCCAAGATTTGACTAGCGGGGGGAATGAGCAGTTCTTC. V and J are TRBV4-1 and TRBJ2-1; 13 bases match TRBD2. The CDR3 sequence is 16 residues long. Germline values: CDR1 MGHRA, CDR2 YSYEKL. With 0 bases clipped from V and 7 bases from J, the junction kept 3 bases outside the gene matches.

The chain carries TRBV20-1 and TRBJ2-7, with TRBD2 identical over 9 bases. The CDR3 totals 13 residues. V shed 6 bases, J shed 3 bases, and the junction held 6 bases outside the gene matches. Germline CDR1 DFQATT, CDR2 SNEGSKA (reference sequence). CDR3 sequence (DNA): TGCAGTGCGCCGGGACTAGCTCTCTACGAGCAGTACTTC. This encodes CSAPGLALYEQYF.

The chain carries TRBV11-2 and TRBJ2-2, with 7 bases matching TRBD1. Losses at the gene ends were 1 base for V and 1 base for J; bases not matched to a gene: 12. Germline CDR1 SGHAT, CDR2 FQNNGV. This CDR3 contains 19 residues. The CDR3: CASSLGGTVTDKNTGELFF. The CDR3 DNA reads TGTGCCAGCAGCTTAGGAGGGACAGTCACCGATAAGAACACCGGGGAGCTGTTTTTT.

The CDR3 loop is CASSSPLVSTDTQYF. CDR3 coding DNA: TGTGCCAGCAGCTCCCCGCTAGTTAGCACAGATACGCAGTATTTT. The rearrangement joins TRBV7-9 to TRBJ2-3; D gene uncertain. Germline V CDR1 and CDR2: SEHNR, FQNEAQ (reference sequence). The length of the CDR3 is 15 residues. With 4 bases removed from V and 0 bases from J, the gap between germline ends came to 11 bases.

The V call is TRBV28, the J call TRBJ1-1; 8 bases agree with TRBD1. V gave up 6 bases and J gave up 6 bases; unmatched junction bases: 18. The length of the CDR3 is 17 residues. Germline values: CDR1 MDHEN, CDR2 SYDVKM. CDR3: CASRSPRRQGRLAEAFF. Here the CDR3 DNA reads TGTGCCAGCAGATCACCCCGCCGACAGGGGCGGTTGGCTGAAGCTTTCTTT.

This chain connects TRBV6-5 to TRBJ2-1; D is unresolved. The V end was cut by 0 bases, the J end by 4 bases, with 7 bases between. The CDR3 covers 14 residues. Germline CDR1 is MNHEY and CDR2 is SVGAGI. CDR3 bases: TGTGCCAGCAGTTACTCGAAGGATTACAATGAGCAGTTCTTC. Protein product: CASSYSKDYNEQFF.

The rearrangement joins TRBV28 to TRBJ2-7; D might be TRBD1 (6 bases). CDR3 length: 16 residues. The germline gives CDR1 MDHEN, CDR2 SYDVKM. The V gene lost 5 bases and the J gene lost 5 bases, with 22 bases spanning the gap. The CDR3, as DNA: TGTGCCAGCAGTATGCAGGGTATCAGGGGTTGGAACGAGCAGTACTTC. This translates into CASSMQGIRGWNEQYF.

This clonotype appeared a single time. The chain has TRBV7-9 and TRBJ2-5; no clear D gene. CDR1 is SEHNR, CDR2 FQNEAQ, per germline (reference sequence). This CDR3 has 16 residues. Between the trimmed V and J ends, which lost 3 bases and 5 bases, there was a span of 19 bases. This CDR3 is CASSLGWASASETQYF. The CDR3 nucleotides are TGTGCCAGCAGCTTGGGATGGGCCAGTGCTTCGGAGACCCAGTACTTC.

The rearrangement links TRBV5-1 to TRBJ2-7; D may be TRBD1 or TRBD2 (6 bases each). V was cut by 4 bases and J by 7 bases, with 24 bases left in between. The CDR3 extends over 16 amino acids. Germline V gene lookup returns CDR1 SGHRS and CDR2 YFSETQ. In DNA form, the CDR3 reads TGCGCCAGCAGCCCCTACTCTGGGGGGCTCCCCGGGGAGCAGTACTTC. Amino acids: CASSPYSGGLPGEQYF.

The CDR3 DNA sequence: TGTGCCAGCAGCGGGGTGTCAGCGGCTAGGGAGGGAACGCAGTATTTT. This encodes CASSGVSAAREGTQYF. The rearrangement joins TRBV5-4 to TRBJ2-3, with TRBD2 identical over 7 bases. There are 16 residues in the CDR3. Germline lookup yields CDR1 SGHNT and CDR2 YYREEE (reference sequence). J was trimmed by 9 bases and V by 4 bases; bases with no gene match: 17.

The chain recombines TRBV23-1 with TRBJ2-2; D is undetermined. TRBV23-1 falls under the ORF class, with uncertain function. V gave up 3 bases and J gave up 7 bases, with 0 bases separating them. The CDR3 is made up of 10 amino acids. CDR3 bases: TGCGCCAGCAGTCACGGGGAGCTGTTTTTT. Its protein is CASSHGELFF.

The V gene is TRBV20-1, the J gene TRBJ2-1; TRBD2 agrees at 14 bases. The CDR3 has 14 amino acids. The V gene end was trimmed by 6 bases and the J gene end by 11 bases; junction bases not matched to a gene: 9. Germline lookup yields CDR1 DFQATT and CDR2 SNEGSKA (reference sequence). This chain's CDR3 is CSAPGLAGEGKQFF. The CDR3 DNA reads TGCAGTGCACCGGGACTAGCGGGAGAAGGGAAGCAGTTCTTC.